This record looks at one TCR beta chain sequence and its context. This clonotype was seen ten or more times. Its antigen target is currently unknown. There are no base qualities to consult, and no much larger clone falls within one base. Read against the paper, the sample's treatment or condition label means: allogeneic hematopoietic cell transplantation with graft depleted of TCRalphabeta T cells and CD19 B cells. The transplant recipients were children given TCRalphabeta/CD19-depleted allogeneic hematopoietic cell grafts. Library preparation was by PCR. Sequenced using an Illumina HiSeq 2500. TCR libraries were prepared with molecular barcoding, using unique molecular identifiers to normalize TCRbeta repertoire quantification. TCRdb trimmed the raw reads at Q25, called clones with MiXCR and kept productive beta chains. One record per CDR3 amino acid sequence lists the most common genes and DNA. This sample comprises hundreds of thousands of distinct CDR3 sequences, 11% of them detected only once. 20% to 30% of the sample goes to the ten largest clones.

This sample was included in a study of T-cell reconstitution after alpha-beta-depleted transplantation in children (dated by TCRdb to about 2016). Describing the broader study: The study quantitatively tracked T-cell immune reconstitution after TCRalphabeta/CD19-depleted allogeneic hematopoietic cell transplantation in children using TCR repertoire profiling. What the study reported, not specific to this receptor: The high TCRbeta diversity at day 60 in some patients was ascribed to recipient T cells and intrathymic progenitors that had survived conditioning. Hyperexpanded clone frequencies declined over subsequent months; after one year, T-cell counts and TCRbeta diversity were mostly attributed to newly produced T cells. Apparently early alphabetaT-cell count recovery about two months after transplant reportedly relied on only several hundred rapidly expanded clones derived from non-depleted graft cells.

CDR3 length: 14 amino acids, cysteine to phenylalanine. The read is trimmed to its CDR3 DNA, 42 bases read in frame from base 1. Based on the germline V gene (reference sequence), the CDR1 and CDR2 sequences are MNHEY and SMNVEV. V loses 2 bases of germline sequence and J loses 4 bases, and the interval between the two ends is 8 bases. This TCR was recovered from a male patient aged 2-10 years who had a stem cell transplant for chronic granulomatous disease, so the T cells may come from the graft donor. This chain is built from TRBV27 and TRBJ1-4; no D segment can be confidently identified. The source was peripheral blood, collected 180 days after TCRalphabeta/CD19-depleted stem cell transplant. In nucleotides, the sequence is TGTGCCAGCAGTTTAGCGTCGAATAATGAAAAACTGTTTTTT. This encodes CASSLASNNEKLFF. With the rest looked up from the reference TRBV27 and TRBJ1-4 genes rather than sequenced, the full variable domain is EAQVTQNPRYLITVTGKKLTVTCSQNMNHEYMSWYRQDPGLGLRQIYYSMNVEVTDKGDVPEGYKVSRKEKRNFPLILESPSPNQTSLYFCASSLASNNEKLFFGSGTQLSVL.